This TCR beta chain was recovered during a study of T cells in Graves' hyperthyroidism and ophthalmopathy. Notes on the study in general: Separation of ophthalmopathy from stable hyperthyroidism was achieved by a 13 V-J model.

This clonotype came up many times. What it binds is unknown. These patients, aged 18 to 65, had recently diagnosed hyperthyroidism lasting under 2 months. It was RNA transcripts that yielded the amplified TCR beta CDR3 regions. First-round RT-PCR with HTBI primers amplified the TCR CDR3 region. TCRdb called the multiplex PCR reads again in MiXCR, with one record for every CDR3 protein. The data hold a few hundred thousand distinct CDR3 sequences, with roughly 46% observed a single time. The length of the CDR3 is 14 residues. Germline V lookup: CDR1 SGHTA, CDR2 FQGNSA. Trimming cost V 5 bases and J 7 bases; bases outside gene matches: 10.

The TCR comes from a woman aged 18-29 years with Graves' hyperthyroidism. The chain carries TRBV7-2 and TRBJ2-7; 8 bases agree with TRBD2. Sequenced sample: peripheral blood or thyroid tissue (not recorded which). CDR3: CASSITGTRGEQYF. CDR3 bases: TGTGCCAGCAGCATCACCGGGACTAGGGGTGAGCAGTACTTC.